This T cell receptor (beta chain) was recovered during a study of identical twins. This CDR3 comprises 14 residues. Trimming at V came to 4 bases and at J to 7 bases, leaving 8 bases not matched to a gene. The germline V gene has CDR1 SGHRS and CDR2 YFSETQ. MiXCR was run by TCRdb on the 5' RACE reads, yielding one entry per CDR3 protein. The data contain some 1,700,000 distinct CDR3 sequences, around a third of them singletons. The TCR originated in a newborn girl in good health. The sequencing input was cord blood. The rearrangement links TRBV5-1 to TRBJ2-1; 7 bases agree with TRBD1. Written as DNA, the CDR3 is TGCGCCAGCAGCGTAATTGCGACAGGGAATGAGCAGTTCTTC. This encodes CASSVIATGNEQFF. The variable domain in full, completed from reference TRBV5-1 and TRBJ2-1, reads KAGVTQTPRYLIKTRGQQVTLSCSPISGHRSVSWYQQTPGQGLQFLFEYFSETQRNKGNFPGRFSGRQFSNSRSEMNVSTLELGDSALYLCASSVIATGNEQFFGPGTRLTVL.